The sequence of this TCR beta chain was determined in a study of CD8+ T cells in alopecia areata. Isolated RNA was reverse transcribed into cDNA used as the sequencing template. Sequencing was performed with immunoSEQ multiplex PCR; in TCRdb, only in-frame clones are kept and a portion is missing. Of some 150,000 clones in the sample, 50% to 65% were seen once. This CDR3 is 13 amino acids long. Trimming left V 4 bases short and J 0 bases short, with 9 bases between. Germline lookup yields CDR1 SQVTM and CDR2 ANQGSEA. The specimen was CD8+ T cells sorted from blood, collected at week 0. This TCR was sampled from a human donor with alopecia areata. The gene calls are TRBV29-1 and TRBJ1-2, with D possibly matching TRBD1 (6 bases). The DNA of the CDR3 is TGCAGCGTTGGGGACACAACTAACTATGGCTACACCTTC. Amino acid sequence: CSVGDTTNYGYTF.